The next 12 T cell receptor beta chains were all read from a single sample in a study of response to subunit inactivated influenza vaccine. In TCRdb, the RT-PCR reads were re-called with MiXCR into one record per CDR3 protein. The table includes fewer than 650,000 distinct CDR3 sequences, 10% to 15% detected once. This specimen consisted of PBMCs from blood, obtained 40 to 50 days after vaccination. Every receptor here comes from a man aged 45 to 65 who received an inactivated influenza vaccine.

The rearrangement links TRBV2 to TRBJ2-5, with 14 bases matching TRBD2. CDR1 and CDR2 from the germline V gene are SNHLY and FYNNEI. The trim removed 8 bases at V and 3 bases at J, leaving 14 bases unmatched. This CDR3 contains 18 residues. CDR3 sequence (DNA): TGTGCCAGCTGTTCCCTTCTCCGACTAGCGGGGGGGAAAGAGACCCAGTACTTC. Protein: CASCSLLRLAGGKETQYF.

This clonotype was counted ten times or more. The chain uses TRBV4-1 and TRBJ2-7; the D call may be TRBD1 or TRBD2 (5 bases each). The CDR3 runs 13 residues. V lost 6 bases and J 2 bases, leaving 11 bases between the germline ends. Germline values: CDR1 MGHRA, CDR2 YSYEKL. In DNA, the CDR3 is TGCGCCAGCAGTCAGTCGGGACCCTACGAGCAGTACTTC. It yields the protein CASSQSGPYEQYF.

This clonotype was observed many times. V and J are TRBV12-3 or TRBV12-4 and TRBJ2-7, with TRBD1 matching over 7 bases. CDR3 length equals 13 residues. V was pared by 3 bases and J by 2 bases, with 1 base of the junction left unmatched. CDR3 amino acids: CASSLDRTYEQYF. The CDR3 DNA reads TGTGCCAGCAGTTTGGACAGGACCTACGAGCAGTACTTC.

The chain joins TRBV6-5 to TRBJ2-1; the match to TRBD2 covers 16 bases. V lost 1 base, J lost 3 bases, and 6 bases stayed unmatched. The CDR3 extends over 19 amino acids. The germline gives CDR1 MNHEY, CDR2 SVGAGI. The DNA for the CDR3 is TGTGCCAGCAGTTACTGGGGGACTAGCGGGAGGGCCGTCTACAATGAGCAGTTCTTC. Amino acids: CASSYWGTSGRAVYNEQFF.

This clonotype turned up a few times. The CDR3 loop is CASSALAGGRNEQFF. The CDR3 bases are TGCGCCAGCAGTGCACTAGCGGGGGGGCGCAATGAGCAGTTCTTC. V is TRBV10-2 and J is TRBJ2-1; 13 bases match TRBD2. The CDR3 length is 15 residues. Per the germline V gene, CDR1 is WSHSY and CDR2 is SAAADI. The ends lost 4 bases at V and 6 bases at J; junction bases unmatched: 3.

This clonotype was found many times. The genes are TRBV7-9 and TRBJ2-7; D is possibly TRBD1 (5 bases). The CDR3 spans 12 residues. The ends were cut back, 1 base at V and 5 bases at J, with 6 bases in the middle. Germline-derived CDR1 and CDR2 are SEHNR and FQNEAQ (reference sequence). CDR3 DNA: TGTGCCAGCAGCTTAGGACAGAACGAGCAGTACTTC. The encoded protein is CASSLGQNEQYF.

The J gene is TRBJ2-2, the V gene TRBV4-3; D may be TRBD2 (5 bases). Trimming cost V 4 bases and J 1 base, with 13 bases left between them. The CDR3 covers 16 residues. Germline-derived CDR1 and CDR2 are LGHNA and YSLEER. Here the CDR3 DNA reads TGCGCCAGCAGCCGAGAGGGCACCCTGAACACCGGGGAGCTGTTTTTT. Protein product: CASSREGTLNTGELFF.

This clonotype showed up just a few times. V is TRBV5-1 and J is TRBJ2-3, with unresolved D. Trimming took off 9 bases at V and 2 bases at J, with 19 bases between the two ends. The CDR3 contains 15 residues. Looked up from germline, CDR1 is SGHRS and CDR2 is YFSETQ. CDR3 sequence: CATPLTLGHTDTQYF. The CDR3 nucleotides are TGCGCCACCCCCCTCACTTTGGGTCACACAGATACGCAGTATTTT.

The V gene is TRBV2, the J gene TRBJ2-7; 8 bases are shared with TRBD2. Unmatched junction bases numbered 6, after V lost 3 bases and J lost 8 bases. Germline V gene data show CDR1 as SNHLY and CDR2 as FYNNEI. This CDR3 contains 13 residues. The CDR3 region is CASSDATSEKQYF. In DNA form, the CDR3 reads TGTGCCAGCAGTGACGCGACTAGCGAGAAGCAGTACTTC.

This clonotype turned up a few times. The chain couples TRBV9 to TRBJ2-1; D not certain. Germline CDR1 is SGDLS and CDR2 is YYNGEE. The CDR3 is 16 residues long. V lost 0 bases, J lost 0 bases, and 10 bases lay in between. The CDR3 DNA reads as TGTGCCAGCAGCGTAGAAGGTTGGCCCTCCTACAATGAGCAGTTCTTC. This translates into CASSVEGWPSYNEQFF. Full variable domain (missing parts from reference TRBV9 and TRBJ2-1): DSGVTQTPKHLITATGQRVTLRCSPRSGDLSVYWYQQSLDQGLQFLIQYYNGEERAKGNILERFSAQQFPDLHSELNLSSLELGDSALYFCASSVEGWPSYNEQFFGPGTRLTVL.

J is TRBJ1-2 and V is TRBV20-1; possibly TRBD1 for D (6 bases). This CDR3 contains 14 residues. The germline V gene has CDR1 DFQATT and CDR2 SNEGSKA (reference sequence). V lost 6 bases, J lost 7 bases, and 21 bases lay in between. The CDR3 spells CSALTGFSTRGYTF. The DNA of the CDR3 is TGCAGTGCGCTTACAGGGTTTAGTACTCGTGGCTACACCTTC.

The rearrangement joins TRBV6-1 to TRBJ1-2; 7 bases agree with TRBD1. CDR1 is MNHNS, CDR2 SASEGT, per germline. The CDR3 runs to 15 residues. The junction had 11 bases not matched to a gene; V was cut back by 6 bases and J by 4 bases. The CDR3 sequence: CASRNTPGGLYGYTF. The CDR3, as DNA: TGTGCCAGCAGAAACACTCCAGGGGGACTCTATGGCTACACCTTC.